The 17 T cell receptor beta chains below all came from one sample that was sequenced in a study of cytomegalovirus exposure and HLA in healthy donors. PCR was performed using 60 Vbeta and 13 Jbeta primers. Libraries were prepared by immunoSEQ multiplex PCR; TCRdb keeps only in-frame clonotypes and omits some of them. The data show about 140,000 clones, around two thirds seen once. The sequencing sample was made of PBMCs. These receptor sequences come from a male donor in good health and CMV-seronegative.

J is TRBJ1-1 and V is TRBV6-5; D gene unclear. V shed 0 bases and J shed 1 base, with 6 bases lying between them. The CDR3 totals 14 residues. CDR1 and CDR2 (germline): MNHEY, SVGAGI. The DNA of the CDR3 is TGTGCCAGCAGTTACTCGTTTAGGAACACTGAAGCTTTCTTT. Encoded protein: CASSYSFRNTEAFF.

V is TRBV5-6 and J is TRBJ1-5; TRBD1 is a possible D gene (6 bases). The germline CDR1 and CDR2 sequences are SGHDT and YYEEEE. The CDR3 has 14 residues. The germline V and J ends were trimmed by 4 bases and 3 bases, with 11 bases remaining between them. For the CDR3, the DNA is TGTGCCAGCAGCGCAGGACAGTACAATCAGCCCCAGCATTTT. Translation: CASSAGQYNQPQHF.

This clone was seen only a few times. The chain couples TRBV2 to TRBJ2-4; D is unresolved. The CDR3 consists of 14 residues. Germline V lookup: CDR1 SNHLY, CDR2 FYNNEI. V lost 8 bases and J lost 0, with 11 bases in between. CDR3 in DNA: TGTGCCAGCGGAGAACCTGTAGCCAAAAACATTCAGTACTTC. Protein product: CASGEPVAKNIQYF. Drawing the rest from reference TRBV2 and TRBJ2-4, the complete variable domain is EPEVTQTPSHQVTQMGQEVILRCVPISNHLYFYWYRQILGQKVEFLVSFYNNEISEKSEIFDDQFSVERPDGSNFTLKIRSTKLEDSAMYFCASGEPVAKNIQYFGAGTRLSVL.

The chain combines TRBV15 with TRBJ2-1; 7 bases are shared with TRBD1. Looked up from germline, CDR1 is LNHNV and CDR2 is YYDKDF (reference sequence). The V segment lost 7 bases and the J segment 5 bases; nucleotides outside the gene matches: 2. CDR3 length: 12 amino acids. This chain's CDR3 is CATNQGDNEQFF. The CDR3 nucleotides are TGTGCCACCAATCAGGGGGACAATGAGCAGTTCTTC.

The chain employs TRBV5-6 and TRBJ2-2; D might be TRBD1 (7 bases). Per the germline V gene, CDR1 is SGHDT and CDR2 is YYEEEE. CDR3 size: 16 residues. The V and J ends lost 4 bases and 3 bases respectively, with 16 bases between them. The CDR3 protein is CASSQTGTGDTGELFF. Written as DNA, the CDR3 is TGTGCCAGCAGCCAGACAGGGACGGGGGACACCGGGGAGCTGTTTTTT.

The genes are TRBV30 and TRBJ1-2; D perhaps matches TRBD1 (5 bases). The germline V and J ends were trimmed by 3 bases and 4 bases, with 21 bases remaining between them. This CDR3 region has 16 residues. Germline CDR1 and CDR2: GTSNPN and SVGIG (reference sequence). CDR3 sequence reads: CAWREAAGGRPYGYTF. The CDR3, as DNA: TGTGCCTGGAGAGAGGCCGCGGGGGGGAGACCCTATGGCTACACCTTC.

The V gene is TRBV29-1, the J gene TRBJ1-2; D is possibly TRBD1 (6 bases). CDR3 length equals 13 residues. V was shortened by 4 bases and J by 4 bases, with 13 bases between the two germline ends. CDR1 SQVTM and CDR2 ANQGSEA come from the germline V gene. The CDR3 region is CSVATQGFYGYTF. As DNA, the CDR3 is TGCAGCGTTGCAACACAGGGTTTCTATGGCTACACCTTC.

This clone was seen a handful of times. CDR3 residues: CASSPNRVLHGSPLHF. CDR3 nucleotides: TGTGCCAGCAGCCCGAACCGGGTTCTTCATGGTTCACCCCTCCACTTT. This chain joins TRBV7-8 and TRBJ1-6; D is unresolved. The CDR3 has 16 amino acids. V dropped 5 bases and J dropped 9 bases, with 20 bases sitting between them. Per germline, CDR1 SGHVS and CDR2 FQNEAQ.

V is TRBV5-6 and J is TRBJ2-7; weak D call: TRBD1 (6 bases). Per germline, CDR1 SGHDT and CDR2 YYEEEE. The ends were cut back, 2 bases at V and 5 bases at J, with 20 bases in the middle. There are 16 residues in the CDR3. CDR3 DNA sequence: TGTGCCAGCAGCTTAGGTCGTGTTGGGGGCTTTAACGAGCAGTACTTC. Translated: CASSLGRVGGFNEQYF.

The CDR3 bases are TGTGCCAGCAGCTTCGGCGGGGTGAGCACAGATACGCAGTATTTT. This encodes CASSFGGVSTDTQYF. The chain links TRBV7-2 to TRBJ2-3; weak D call: TRBD2 (6 bases). The V gene lost 3 bases and the J gene lost 0 bases, with 10 bases spanning the gap. Germline V lookup: CDR1 SGHTA, CDR2 FQGNSA. This CDR3 region has 15 residues.

The CDR3 sequence: CASSVAAGRLMDEQYF. The CDR3 nucleotides are TGTGCCAGCAGCGTAGCAGCAGGGAGGCTAATGGACGAGCAGTACTTC. The V and J genes are TRBV9 and TRBJ2-7, with D possibly TRBD2 on 6 matching bases. V dropped 0 bases and J dropped 5 bases, with 18 bases sitting between them. Looked up from germline, CDR1 is SGDLS and CDR2 is YYNGEE. The CDR3 has 16 amino acids.

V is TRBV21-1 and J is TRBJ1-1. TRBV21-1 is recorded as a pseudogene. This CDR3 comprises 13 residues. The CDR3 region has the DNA TGTGCCAGCAGCAAACCCACGGGGACTGAAGCTTTCTTT. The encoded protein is CASSKPTGTEAFF.

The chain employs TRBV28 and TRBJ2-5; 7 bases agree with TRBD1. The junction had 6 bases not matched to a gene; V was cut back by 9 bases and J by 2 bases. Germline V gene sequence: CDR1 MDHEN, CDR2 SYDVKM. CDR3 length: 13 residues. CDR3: CASMGTVQETQYF. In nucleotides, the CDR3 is TGTGCCAGTATGGGGACAGTTCAAGAGACCCAGTACTTC.

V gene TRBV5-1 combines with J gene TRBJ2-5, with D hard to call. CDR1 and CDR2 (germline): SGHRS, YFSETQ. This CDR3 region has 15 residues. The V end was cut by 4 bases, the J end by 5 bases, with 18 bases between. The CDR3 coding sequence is TGCGCCAGCAGCAATGGGTTTTCAGGTGTGGAGACCCAGTACTTC. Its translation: CASSNGFSGVETQYF.

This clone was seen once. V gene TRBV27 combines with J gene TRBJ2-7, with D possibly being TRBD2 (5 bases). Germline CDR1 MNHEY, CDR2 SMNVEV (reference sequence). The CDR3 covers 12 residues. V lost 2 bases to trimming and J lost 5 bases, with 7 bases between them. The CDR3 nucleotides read TGTGCCAGCAGTTTACCCGGGAACGAGCAGTACTTC. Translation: CASSLPGNEQYF.

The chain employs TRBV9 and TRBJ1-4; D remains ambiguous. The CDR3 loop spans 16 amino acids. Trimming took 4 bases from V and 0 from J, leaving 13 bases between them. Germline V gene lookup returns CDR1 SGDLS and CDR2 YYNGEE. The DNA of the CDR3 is TGTGCCAGCAGCCCCCAGGCGGGGTCAACTAATGAAAAACTGTTTTTT. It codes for CASSPQAGSTNEKLFF.

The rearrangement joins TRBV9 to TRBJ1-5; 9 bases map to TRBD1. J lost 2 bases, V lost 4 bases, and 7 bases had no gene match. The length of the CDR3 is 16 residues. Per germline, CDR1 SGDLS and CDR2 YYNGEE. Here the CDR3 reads CASSPRDREGNQPQHF. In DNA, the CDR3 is TGTGCCAGCAGCCCTCGGGACAGGGAGGGCAATCAGCCCCAGCATTTT.